Below, one T cell receptor (beta chain) is given with its context. The assay was immunoSEQ multiplex PCR, and TCRdb's table has in-frame clones only and misses some. Of about 76,000 clones in the sample, over 75% are singletons; the top ten hold around 2.9%. These data originate in a study of OX40 agonist ivuxolimab in advanced cancers. The V end lost 4 bases, the J end lost 5 bases, and 10 bases lay between the germline ends. Germline values: CDR1 SGHKS, CDR2 YYEKEE (reference sequence). There are 13 residues in the CDR3. This receptor was taken from an adult with an advanced solid tumor such as melanoma, head and neck, liver or kidney cancer. J is TRBJ2-4 and V is TRBV5-5, with D perhaps TRBD2 (6 bases). The source material was CD4+ or CD8+ T cells sorted from blood, sampled in a trial of the OX40 agonist ivuxolimab. This CDR3 is CASSRRGENIQYF. For the CDR3, the DNA is TGTGCCAGCAGCCGGAGGGGCGAAAACATTCAGTACTTC.